A single sample is the source of the 7 T cell receptor beta chains below, sequenced in a study of CD8 T cells in Susac syndrome. When the RNA was reverse transcribed, random hexamers were used with an input of about 0.5 to 1 ug. MiXCR, run by TCRdb on the immunoSEQ multiplex PCR reads, gives a single entry per CDR3 protein. The top ten hold approximately 0.08% of the sample, which has approximately 150,000 distinct CDR3 sequences, approximately 94% seen once. The sample taken for sequencing was CD4+ T cells from PBMCs. The source of these receptors is a human donor in good health.

The rearrangement joins TRBV3-1 to TRBJ1-5; D remains ambiguous. Trimming took 4 bases from V and 4 from J, leaving 11 bases between them. CDR3 size: 14 residues. Per germline, CDR1 LGHDT and CDR2 YNNKEL (reference sequence). The chain's CDR3 is CASSPGGGNQPQHF. The CDR3, as DNA: TGTGCCAGCAGCCCCGGAGGAGGGAATCAGCCCCAGCATTTT.

The chain joins TRBV27 to TRBJ2-7; D possibly corresponds to TRBD1 (5 bases). The V end was cut by 8 bases, the J end by 5 bases, with 19 bases between. Germline CDR1 MNHEY, CDR2 SMNVEV (reference sequence). The CDR3 spans 14 residues. The CDR3 here is CASSDTANRDEQYF. DNA for the CDR3: TGTGCCAGCTCGGACACCGCCAATCGGGACGAGCAGTACTTC.

This chain links TRBV11-1 with TRBJ2-1, with D possibly called TRBD1 or TRBD2 (5 bases each). The V end lost 4 bases, the J end lost 8 bases, and 21 bases lay between the germline ends. CDR3 length equals 16 residues. CDR1 and CDR2 (germline): SGHAT, FQDESV (reference sequence). In DNA, the CDR3 is TGTGCCAGCAGCTATACCGGGACCCTCCCCAGGGATGAGCAGTTCTTC. Translating it yields CASSYTGTLPRDEQFF. The full variable domain, its missing parts supplied by reference TRBV11-1 and TRBJ2-1, is EAEVAQSPRYKITEKSQAVAFWCDPISGHATLYWYRQILGQGPELLVQFQDESVVDDSQLPKDRFSAERLKGVDSTLKIQPAELGDSAMYLCASSYTGTLPRDEQFFGPGTRLTVL.

This chain joins TRBV5-1 and TRBJ2-1; 10 nucleotides align to TRBD2. The V gene end was trimmed by 0 bases and the J gene end by 9 bases; junction bases not matched to a gene: 9. CDR1 and CDR2 (germline): SGHRS, YFSETQ. The CDR3 runs to 16 residues. The CDR3 spells CASSLVGGLAGVEQFF. CDR3 DNA: TGCGCCAGCAGCTTGGTGGGGGGGCTAGCGGGAGTTGAGCAGTTCTTC.

The chain recombines TRBV20-1 with TRBJ2-2; perhaps TRBD2 as D (5 bases). The ends were cut back, 1 base at V and 1 base at J, with 10 bases in the middle. The CDR3 has 15 amino acids. CDR1 is DFQATT, CDR2 SNEGSKA, per germline (reference sequence). In DNA form, the CDR3 reads TGCAGTGCTAGAGTAGTTGGACTGAACACCGGGGAGCTGTTTTTT. Translating it yields CSARVVGLNTGELFF.

The chain employs TRBV2 and TRBJ2-3; D might be TRBD1 (5 bases). V shed 6 bases and J shed 4 bases, with 14 bases lying between them. The germline CDR1 and CDR2 sequences are SNHLY and FYNNEI. The CDR3 runs to 14 residues. CDR3 bases: TGTGCCAGCAGACAGGAAAGAGGCGCAGATACGCAGTATTTT. It codes for CASRQERGADTQYF.

The rearrangement links TRBV19 to TRBJ1-1; 7 nucleotides line up with TRBD1. This CDR3 region has 14 residues. The J segment lost 4 bases and the V segment lost 6 bases, leaving 8 bases of the junction unmatched. Germline CDR1 is LNHDA and CDR2 is SQIVND (reference sequence). CDR3 amino acids: CASRGDSPITEAFF. As DNA, the CDR3 is TGTGCCAGTAGGGGGGACAGTCCGATCACTGAAGCTTTCTTT.